In this sample, the clone carrying this TCR beta chain turned up once. Its antigen is not identified. This entry belongs to a study of cytomegalovirus exposure and HLA in healthy donors. The PCR ran on 60 Vbeta and 13 Jbeta primers. Clones were read by immunoSEQ multiplex PCR, and TCRdb kept only the in-frame ones, dropping some. The sample yields roughly 190,000 clones, 81% seen once. Trimming removed 5 bases at V and 9 bases at J, with 14 bases between. The CDR3 has 14 amino acids. Germline V CDR1 and CDR2: SEHNR, FQNEAQ (reference sequence). Findings of the study overall: Sequences of the TCR beta chain were said to predict the HLA-A and HLA-B alleles of most subjects accurately.

This clonotype was sampled from a man over 45 in good health and CMV-seronegative. Sequenced material: PBMCs. The chain couples TRBV7-9 to TRBJ1-6; maybe TRBD1 (6 bases). The CDR3 reads CASSLQDRGSPLHF. The CDR3 DNA is TGTGCCAGCAGCCTGCAGGACAGAGGTTCACCCCTCCACTTT. Full variable domain (rest looked up from reference TRBV7-9 and TRBJ1-6): DTGVSQNPRHKITKRGQNVTFRCDPISEHNRLYWYRQTLGQGPEFLTYFQNEAQLEKSRLLSDRFSAERPKGSFSTLEIQRTEQGDSAMYLCASSLQDRGSPLHFGNGTRLTVT.